The next 27 T cell receptor beta chains were all read from a single sample in a study of cytomegalovirus exposure and HLA in healthy donors. PCR was performed using 60 Vbeta and 13 Jbeta primers. The repertoire was sequenced with immunoSEQ multiplex PCR; TCRdb's copy has only in-frame clones and lacks some. Of 100,000 to 150,000 clones listed, about 81% were seen once; the top ten hold 0.95% to 1.4%. The sequencing input was PBMCs. These receptors were collected from a woman aged 30 to 39 in good health and CMV-seronegative.

This chain connects TRBV19 to TRBJ2-1, with 7 bases fitting TRBD2. Germline lookup yields CDR1 LNHDA and CDR2 SQIVND (reference sequence). The CDR3 has 12 amino acids. V trimming: 3 bases; J trimming: 9 bases; junction bases outside the gene matches: 2. This CDR3 is CASSIGRTEQFF. The DNA of the CDR3 is TGTGCCAGTAGTATCGGGAGGACTGAGCAGTTCTTC.

The chain links TRBV10-3 to TRBJ2-3; 12 nucleotides agree with TRBD2. This CDR3 is built from 16 residues. V lost 3 bases to trimming and J lost 2 bases; unmatched junction nucleotides: 3. Germline-derived CDR1 and CDR2 are ENHRY and SYGVKD. CDR3 nucleotide sequence: TGTGCCATCAGTGACCGGACTAGCGGGACCACAGATACGCAGTATTTT. The encoded protein is CAISDRTSGTTDTQYF.

The rearrangement joins TRBV19 to TRBJ2-7; 9 nucleotides align to TRBD2. Germline values: CDR1 LNHDA, CDR2 SQIVND (reference sequence). V lost 7 bases, J lost 2 bases, and 9 bases stayed unmatched. CDR3 length equals 15 residues. CDR3 coding DNA: TGTGCCAGTAAGGGGAAGGCGGGAGGGGCCTACGAGCAGTACTTC. Translation gives CASKGKAGGAYEQYF.

This clone showed up just a few times. V is TRBV6-5 and J is TRBJ1-1; possible D gene TRBD1, 5 bases. The CDR3 is 13 residues long. Per the germline V gene, CDR1 is MNHEY and CDR2 is SVGAGI. The germline V and J ends were trimmed by 3 bases and 1 base, with 6 bases remaining between them. CDR3 in amino acids: CASSYDRNTEAFF. CDR3 bases: TGTGCCAGCAGTTATGACAGGAACACTGAAGCTTTCTTT.

This chain connects TRBV19 to TRBJ1-1; D gene unclear. The CDR3 is 13 amino acids. Trimming stripped 5 bases from V and 1 base from J, with 8 bases between. The V gene's germline CDR1 is LNHDA and CDR2 SQIVND (reference sequence). CDR3 protein: CASSVATNTEAFF. Here the CDR3 DNA reads TGTGCCAGTAGTGTTGCTACGAACACTGAAGCTTTCTTT.

This clone was counted only a few times. V gene TRBV30 combines with J gene TRBJ1-2; D ambiguous. The CDR3 loop spans 15 amino acids. V was trimmed by 3 bases and J by 4 bases, leaving 18 bases between them. Per germline, CDR1 GTSNPN and CDR2 SVGIG (reference sequence). DNA of the CDR3: TGTGCCTGGAGAACCGTCGAGGCTGGTGGCTATGGCTACACCTTC. Translation gives CAWRTVEAGGYGYTF.

The genes are TRBV7-9 and TRBJ2-4; 12 bases are shared with TRBD2. The CDR3 has 16 amino acids. Trimming took 5 bases from V and 13 from J; bases not matched to a gene: 15. Germline V gene sequence: CDR1 SEHNR, CDR2 FQNEAQ (reference sequence). In nucleotides, the CDR3 is TGTGCCAGCAGCCCTCTCCAACTAGCGGGAGGACCCCAGCAGTACTTC. Its translation is CASSPLQLAGGPQQYF.

The chain carries TRBV7-8 and TRBJ2-2, with 10 bases matching TRBD2. The CDR3 consists of 17 residues. The germline V gene has CDR1 SGHVS and CDR2 FQNEAQ. Unmatched junction bases numbered 12, after V lost 6 bases and J lost 5 bases. DNA for the CDR3: TGTGCCAGCAGAGCGGGGGGGCGGGGGGTGTGGACCGGGGAGCTGTTTTTT. The encoded protein is CASRAGGRGVWTGELFF.

The chain couples TRBV5-1 to TRBJ2-7; D not certain. Trimming shortened V by 0 bases and J by 3 bases, and 13 bases separated the two germline ends. The germline V gene encodes CDR1 SGHRS and CDR2 YFSETQ. The CDR3 sequence is 15 residues long. DNA for the CDR3: TGCGCCAGCAGCTTGGAGGCAGGCAATAACTACGAGCAGTACTTC. It is translated as CASSLEAGNNYEQYF.

V gene TRBV19 combines with J gene TRBJ1-5; D is possibly TRBD1 (6 bases). Germline values: CDR1 LNHDA, CDR2 SQIVND (reference sequence). V lost 6 bases, J lost 5 bases, and 20 bases lay in between. The CDR3 contains 16 residues. The CDR3 DNA reads as TGTGCCAGTAGCCCCCTGCCCGCAGGGGAACATCAGCCCCAGCATTTT. Its protein product is CASSPLPAGEHQPQHF.

This sequence joins TRBV7-9 and TRBJ1-1; no clear D gene. Germline values: CDR1 SEHNR, CDR2 FQNEAQ (reference sequence). The ends were cut back, 10 bases at V and 2 bases at J, with 5 bases in the middle. The length of the CDR3 is 10 residues. CDR3 sequence: CANSNTEAFF. CDR3 nucleotide sequence: TGTGCCAACTCAAACACTGAAGCTTTCTTT.

Comments on this clone: Germline is not matched at one junction end, which may reflect a read error. V usage is TRBV5-4 and J usage is TRBJ1-3; weak D call: TRBD1 (6 bases). Per germline, CDR1 SGHNT and CDR2 YYREEE (reference sequence). The CDR3 length is 15 residues. CDR3 sequence: CANSLGGGLENTIYF. As DNA, the CDR3 is TGTGCCAACAGCTTGGGGGGGGGCCTGGAAAACACCATATATTTT.

This clone was recorded at least ten times. The chain links TRBV2 to TRBJ2-1, with D possibly being TRBD1 (6 bases). The ends were cut back, 5 bases at V and 1 base at J, with 12 bases in the middle. In germline, CDR1 is SNHLY, CDR2 FYNNEI. The CDR3 is made up of 15 amino acids. The CDR3 DNA reads as TGTGCCAGCAGTTACCAGGGGATATCCTACAATGAGCAGTTCTTC. This sequence encodes CASSYQGISYNEQFF.

This chain links TRBV6-5 with TRBJ2-7; D is undetermined. This CDR3 comprises 14 residues. Germline loops: CDR1 MNHEY, CDR2 SVGAGI. V lost 0 bases and J 3 bases, leaving 9 bases between the germline ends. The CDR3: CASSYSATFYEQYF. As DNA, the CDR3 is TGTGCCAGCAGTTACTCCGCTACCTTCTACGAGCAGTACTTC.

The CDR3 DNA sequence: TGTGCCAGCAGCTTTGCGGGGGGGCCAGATACGCAGTATTTT. It encodes CASSFAGGPDTQYF. This chain joins TRBV7-3 and TRBJ2-3; 9 bases are shared with TRBD2. The trim removed 3 bases at V and 4 bases at J, leaving 2 bases unmatched. The CDR3 has 14 amino acids. Germline lookup yields CDR1 SGHTA and CDR2 FQGTGA.

This clone turned up a few times. The chain is built from TRBV5-4 and TRBJ2-1, with a possible D match to TRBD2 (5 bases). The CDR3 spans 12 residues. Trimming cost V 4 bases and J 9 bases, with 11 bases left between them. In germline, CDR1 is SGHNT, CDR2 YYREEE (reference sequence). The CDR3, as DNA: TGTGCCAGCAGCAGAGGACTCACTGAGCAGTTCTTC. This sequence encodes CASSRGLTEQFF.

This clone occurred a few times. V is TRBV18 and J is TRBJ1-6; D unclear. Per germline, CDR1 KGHSH and CDR2 LQKENI. There are 17 residues in the CDR3. Between the trimmed V and J ends, which lost 2 bases and 10 bases, there was a span of 21 bases. For the CDR3, the DNA is TGTGCCAGCTCACCAGCATCGAGAGAGGGCGTGGGCTCACCCCTCCACTTT. This encodes CASSPASREGVGSPLHF. Full variable domain (rest looked up from reference TRBV18 and TRBJ1-6): NAGVMQNPRHLVRRRGQEARLRCSPMKGHSHVYWYRQLPEEGLKFMVYLQKENIIDESGMPKERFSAEFPKEGPSILRIQQVVRGDSAAYFCASSPASREGVGSPLHFGNGTRLTVT.

This clone was seen just once. The genes are TRBV4-3 and TRBJ2-5, with TRBD1 identical over 7 bases. The V segment lost 2 bases and the J segment 4 bases; nucleotides outside the gene matches: 10. CDR3 size: 16 residues. CDR1 and CDR2 (germline): LGHNA, YSLEER. CDR3 in DNA: TGCGCCAGCAGCCAACAAAATAGGGGGCCCGGAGAGACCCAGTACTTC. It specifies CASSQQNRGPGETQYF.

The chain couples TRBV4-2 to TRBJ2-5; D gene ambiguous. Germline loops: CDR1 LGHNA, CDR2 YNFKEQ. V was cut by 3 bases and J by 1 base, with 18 bases left in between. This CDR3 has 17 residues. The CDR3: CASSHTPVPSGQETQYF. The CDR3 coding sequence is TGTGCCAGCAGCCACACCCCAGTTCCCTCAGGCCAAGAGACCCAGTACTTC.

The V and J genes are TRBV6-5 and TRBJ2-7, with 7 positions matching TRBD2. Germline V gives CDR1 MNHEY, CDR2 SVGAGI. The length of the CDR3 is 14 residues. Germline trimming cut 7 bases from V and 3 bases from J; bases unmatched to any gene: 9. The CDR3 region is CASTQMGGVYEQYF. The CDR3 DNA sequence: TGTGCCAGCACCCAGATGGGAGGGGTCTACGAGCAGTACTTC.

This chain joins TRBV6-5 and TRBJ2-5; tentative D call: TRBD2 (6 bases). CDR1 and CDR2 (germline): MNHEY, SVGAGI. The CDR3 contains 13 residues. V lost 5 bases and J 8 bases, leaving 15 bases between the germline ends. The CDR3: CASSLPGTPTQYF. CDR3 coding DNA: TGTGCCAGCAGTCTCCCAGGGACTCCCACCCAGTACTTC.

The rearrangement uses TRBV30 and TRBJ2-7, with TRBD1 matching 8 bases. J lost 4 bases, V lost 4 bases, and 12 bases had no gene match. This CDR3 has 15 amino acids. Germline V gives CDR1 GTSNPN, CDR2 SVGIG (reference sequence). The CDR3 protein is CAWNPRQGPSYEQYF. For the CDR3, the DNA is TGTGCCTGGAACCCCCGACAGGGGCCGTCGTACGAGCAGTACTTC.

J is TRBJ2-7 and V is TRBV10-3; 8 nucleotides line up with TRBD2. The CDR3 extends over 14 amino acids. The V gene's germline CDR1 is ENHRY and CDR2 SYGVKD. V trimming: 5 bases; J trimming: 3 bases; junction bases outside the gene matches: 6. CDR3 bases: TGTGCCATCAGTCGTAGCGGGACCAGCTACGAGCAGTACTTC. Its protein product is CAISRSGTSYEQYF.

About this clone itself: The junction and the germline gene differ at one end; a read error may be behind it. The CDR3 is CSSSLNRASYNEQFF. The CDR3, as DNA: TGTTCCAGCAGCTTAAACAGGGCGTCCTACAATGAGCAGTTCTTC. The chain uses TRBV7-9 and TRBJ2-1; TRBD1 is a possible D gene (6 bases). The CDR3 covers 15 residues. CDR1 is SEHNR, CDR2 FQNEAQ, per germline (reference sequence).

This chain uses TRBV6-5 with TRBJ2-3, with 7 bases that match TRBD2. The CDR3 has 14 residues. J lost 1 base, V lost 7 bases, and 5 bases had no gene match. From germline, CDR1 is MNHEY and CDR2 SVGAGI. CDR3 bases: TGTGCCAGCAAATTGGGGGGGGGCACAGATACGCAGTATTTT. Translating gives CASKLGGGTDTQYF.

The V and J genes are TRBV6-6 and TRBJ1-6; maybe TRBD1 (5 bases). With 8 bases removed from V and 10 bases from J, the gap between germline ends came to 15 bases. From germline, CDR1 is MNHNY and CDR2 SVGAGI (reference sequence). The CDR3 has 13 amino acids. CDR3 nucleotide sequence: TGTGCCAGCGATAAAGACAGAAACTCACCCCTCCACTTT. It encodes CASDKDRNSPLHF.

J is TRBJ2-7 and V is TRBV5-1; perhaps TRBD2 as D (6 bases). CDR3 length: 13 amino acids. Germline CDR1 SGHRS, CDR2 YFSETQ. V lost 2 bases and J 4 bases, leaving 10 bases between the germline ends. The CDR3 region has the DNA TGCGCCAGCAGCTTAAACGCGGGGTACGAGCAGTACTTC. Its protein is CASSLNAGYEQYF.